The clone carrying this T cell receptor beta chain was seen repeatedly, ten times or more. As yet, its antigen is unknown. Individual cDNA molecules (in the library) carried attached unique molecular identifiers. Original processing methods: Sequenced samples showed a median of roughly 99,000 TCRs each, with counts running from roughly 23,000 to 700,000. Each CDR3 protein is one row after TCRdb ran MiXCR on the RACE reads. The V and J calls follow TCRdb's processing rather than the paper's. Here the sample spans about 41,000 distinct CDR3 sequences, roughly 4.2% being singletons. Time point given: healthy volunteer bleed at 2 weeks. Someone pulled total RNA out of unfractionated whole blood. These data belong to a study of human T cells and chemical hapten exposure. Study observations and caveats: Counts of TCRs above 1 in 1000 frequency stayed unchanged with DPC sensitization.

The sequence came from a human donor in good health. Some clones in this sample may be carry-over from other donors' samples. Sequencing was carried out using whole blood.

Here the CDR3 DNA reads TGTGCCAGCAGCCTAACGCTAGCGGGAGAGCAGTACTTC. It is translated as CASSLTLAGEQYF. The chain recombines TRBV7-8 with TRBJ2-7; 9 nucleotides agree with TRBD2. The V and J ends lost 5 bases and 7 bases, in that order; junction bases with no gene match: 6. The germline CDR1 and CDR2 sequences are SGHVS and FQNEAQ. The CDR3 spans 13 residues.